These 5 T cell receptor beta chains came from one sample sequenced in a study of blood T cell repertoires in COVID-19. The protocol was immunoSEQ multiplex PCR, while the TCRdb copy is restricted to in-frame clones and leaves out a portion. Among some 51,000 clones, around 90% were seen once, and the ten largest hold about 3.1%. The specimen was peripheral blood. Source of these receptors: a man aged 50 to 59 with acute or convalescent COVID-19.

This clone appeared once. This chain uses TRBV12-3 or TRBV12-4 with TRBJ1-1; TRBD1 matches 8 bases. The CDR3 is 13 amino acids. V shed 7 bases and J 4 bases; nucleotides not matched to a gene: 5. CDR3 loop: CASIRTGGTEAFF. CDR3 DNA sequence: TGTGCCAGCATCCGAACAGGGGGCACTGAAGCTTTCTTT.

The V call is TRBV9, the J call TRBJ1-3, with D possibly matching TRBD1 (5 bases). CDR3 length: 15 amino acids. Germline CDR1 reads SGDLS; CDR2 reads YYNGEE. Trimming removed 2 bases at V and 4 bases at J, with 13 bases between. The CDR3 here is CASSVPPGSGNTIYF. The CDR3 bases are TGTGCCAGCAGCGTGCCTCCAGGGTCGGGAAACACCATATATTTT.

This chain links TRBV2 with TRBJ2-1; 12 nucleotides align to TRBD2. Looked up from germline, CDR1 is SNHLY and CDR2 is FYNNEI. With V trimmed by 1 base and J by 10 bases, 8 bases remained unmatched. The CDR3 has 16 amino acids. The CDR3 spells CASSEGASGGAKEQFF. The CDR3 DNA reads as TGTGCCAGCAGTGAAGGCGCTAGCGGGGGGGCAAAAGAGCAGTTCTTC.

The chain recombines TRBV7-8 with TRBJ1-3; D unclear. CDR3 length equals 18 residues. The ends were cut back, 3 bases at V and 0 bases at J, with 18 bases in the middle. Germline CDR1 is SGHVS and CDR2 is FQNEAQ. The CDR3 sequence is CASSFSPPGLNSGNTIYF. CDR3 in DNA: TGTGCCAGCAGCTTTTCCCCACCCGGACTGAACTCTGGAAACACCATATATTTT. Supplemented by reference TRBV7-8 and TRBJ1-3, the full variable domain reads GAGVSQSPRYKVAKRGQDVALRCDPISGHVSLFWYQQALGQGPEFLTYFQNEAQLDKSGLPSDRFFAERPEGSVSTLKIQRTQQEDSAVYLCASSFSPPGLNSGNTIYFGEGSWLTVV.

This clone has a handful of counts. The CDR3 bases are TGTGCCAGCGACTGGGGCGCGACCGGGGAGCTGTTTTTT. It translates to CASDWGATGELFF. The chain recombines TRBV19 with TRBJ2-2; possible D gene TRBD1, 5 bases. V dropped 9 bases and J dropped 5 bases, with 13 bases sitting between them. CDR3 length: 13 residues. Looked up from germline, CDR1 is LNHDA and CDR2 is SQIVND (reference sequence).